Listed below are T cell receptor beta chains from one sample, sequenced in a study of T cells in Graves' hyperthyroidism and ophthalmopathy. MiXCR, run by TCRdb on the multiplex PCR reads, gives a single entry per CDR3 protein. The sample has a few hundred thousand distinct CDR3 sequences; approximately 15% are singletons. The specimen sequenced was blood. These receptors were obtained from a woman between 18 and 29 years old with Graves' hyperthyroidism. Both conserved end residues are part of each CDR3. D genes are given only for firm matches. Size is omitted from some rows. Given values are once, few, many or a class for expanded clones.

CASSFSLAGAYNEQFF	TGTGCCAGTAGTTTTTCTTTAGCGGGAGCCTACAATGAGCAGTTCTTC	TRBV19	TRBD2	.	TRBJ2-1
CASINRGPNTEAFF	TGTGCCAGTATCAACAGGGGACCTAACACTGAAGCTTTCTTT	TRBV19	TRBD1	.	TRBJ1-1
CASSFKGSAYEQYF	TGTGCCAGCAGCTTCAAGGGGAGTGCATACGAGCAGTACTTC	TRBV7-8	.	many	TRBJ2-7
CASSGGTGQPQHF	TGTGCCAGCAGTGGAGGGACGGGCCAGCCCCAGCATTTT	TRBV27	.	many	TRBJ1-5
CAWSVRVEQYF	TGTGCCTGGAGTGTACGGGTCGAGCAGTACTTC	TRBV30	.	many	TRBJ2-7
CASSRGEETQYF	TGCGCCAGCAGTAGGGGCGAAGAGACCCAGTACTTC	TRBV5-1	.	many	TRBJ2-5
CASSFRGGDQPQHF	TGTGCCAGCAGTTTCCGCGGGGGAGATCAGCCCCAGCATTTT	TRBV27	.	many	TRBJ1-5
CASSFDWRERPISGANVLTF	TGTGCCAGCAGCTTCGACTGGCGGGAGAGGCCCATCTCTGGGGCCAACGTCCTGACTTTC	TRBV11-3	TRBD2	many	TRBJ2-6
CATSRVVRREGRKHNEQFF	TGTGCCACCAGCAGAGTTGTGCGGCGGGAGGGCCGAAAACACAATGAGCAGTTCTTC	TRBV15	TRBD2	.	TRBJ2-1
CASSLLVRLQGGTNEQFF	TGCGCCAGCAGCTTGTTGGTCAGGTTGCAGGGGGGAACGAATGAGCAGTTCTTC	TRBV5-1	.	many	TRBJ2-1
CASSPTRGDRNQPQHF	TGCGCCAGCAGCCCTACCCGGGGGGACCGTAATCAGCCCCAGCATTTT	TRBV4-1	.	.	TRBJ1-5
CSARGRRVGEQFF	TGCAGTGCTAGAGGTCGCAGGGTGGGTGAGCAGTTCTTC	TRBV20-1	.	few	TRBJ2-1
CASSPRAGSSASGANVLTF	TGTGCCAGCAGCCCTCGGGCAGGGAGCTCGGCCTCTGGGGCCAACGTCCTGACTTTC	TRBV9	.	many	TRBJ2-6
CATSRDGAAASNYGYTF	TGTGCCACCAGCAGAGATGGGGCGGCAGCATCTAACTATGGCTACACCTTC	TRBV15	.	.	TRBJ1-2
CASSRTRLAGTFF	TGTGCCAGCAGCCGAACTAGACTAGCGGGAACGTTCTTC	TRBV27	TRBD2	many	TRBJ2-1
CASSDTAGGGETQYF	TGTGCCAGCAGTGATACAGCGGGAGGGGGAGAGACCCAGTACTTC	TRBV2	TRBD2	many	TRBJ2-5
CASSWDGTRIADTQYF	TGCGCCAGCAGCTGGGATGGGACTAGGATTGCAGATACGCAGTATTTT	TRBV5-1	TRBD2	many	TRBJ2-3
CASSIQGGNTIYF	TGTGCCAGCAGTATTCAAGGGGGAAACACCATATATTTT	TRBV6-1	.	.	TRBJ1-3
CASSLGPGKGEQYF	TGTGCCAGCAGCTTAGGCCCCGGAAAAGGCGAGCAGTACTTC	TRBV7-9	.	.	TRBJ2-7
CASSPFPSGRVRGTQYF	TGTGCCAGCAGCCCGTTCCCTAGCGGGAGGGTCCGTGGGACCCAGTACTTC	TRBV3-1	TRBD2	few	TRBJ2-5
CASSPQAGGPLDNEQFF	TGTGCCAGCAGTCCACAAGCGGGAGGGCCGTTAGACAATGAGCAGTTCTTC	TRBV6-5	TRBD2	.	TRBJ2-1
CASSRAGYYMSSYNSPLHF	TGTGCCAGCAGCAGAGCCGGCTATTACATGAGCTCCTATAATTCACCCCTCCACTTT	TRBV6-1	.	many	TRBJ1-6
CASNGRGRSAGANVLTF	TGTGCCAGTAACGGCAGGGGAAGGTCAGCTGGGGCCAACGTCCTGACTTTC	TRBV19	.	many	TRBJ2-6
CATSHWTNQPQHF	TGCGCCACCTCTCACTGGACAAATCAGCCCCAGCATTTT	TRBV10-2	.	few	TRBJ1-5
CASSLVQGEQPQHF	TGCGCCAGCAGCTTGGTACAGGGGGAGCAGCCCCAGCATTTT	TRBV5-1	TRBD1	.	TRBJ1-5
CSARSPTSGQQETQYF	TGCAGTGCTAGATCCCCGACTAGCGGGCAACAAGAGACCCAGTACTTC	TRBV20-1	TRBD2	.	TRBJ2-5
CATSDNGLAERYNEQFF	TGTGCCACCAGTGATAACGGACTAGCGGAACGCTACAATGAGCAGTTCTTC	TRBV24-1	TRBD2	many	TRBJ2-1
CASSYRGYGSYEQYF	TGTGCCAGCAGTTACCGGGGTTACGGATCCTACGAGCAGTACTTC	TRBV6-1	.	many	TRBJ2-7
CASRTGRLLDLAKNIQYF	TGTGCCAGCAGGACCGGACGCCTACTCGATTTAGCCAAAAACATTCAGTACTTC	TRBV5-5	.	few	TRBJ2-4
CASSYSIPPRGYTF	TGTGCCAGCAGTTACTCGATACCCCCCCGTGGCTACACCTTC	TRBV6-6	.	many	TRBJ1-2
CASSERVGGAYGYTF	TGTGCCAGCAGTGAAAGGGTCGGGGGAGCCTATGGCTACACCTTC	TRBV10-3	.	.	TRBJ1-2
CASGLDRPRWQPQHF	TGTGCTAGTGGTTTGGACAGACCCAGATGGCAGCCCCAGCATTTT	TRBV12-5	.	many	TRBJ1-5
CASSYTGGHTGELFF	TGCGCCAGCAGCTACACAGGAGGCCACACCGGGGAGCTGTTTTTT	TRBV4-1	.	.	TRBJ2-2
CSAQTSGSYEQYF	TGCAGTGCTCAGACTAGCGGGAGTTACGAGCAGTACTTC	TRBV20-1	TRBD2	few	TRBJ2-7
CASSPLTGGWFLGETQYF	TGTGCCAGCAGTCCATTAACGGGAGGGTGGTTCTTGGGAGAGACCCAGTACTTC	TRBV27	TRBD2	many	TRBJ2-5
CASSLATSGTDTQYF	TGTGCCAGCAGTTTGGCGACTAGCGGCACAGATACGCAGTATTTT	TRBV12-3/TRBV12-4	TRBD2	many	TRBJ2-3
CASSLGLPGQQHF	TGTGCCAGCAGCTTAGGGCTACCGGGACAACAGCATTTT	TRBV7-9	.	many	TRBJ1-5
CASSLRAVTYEQYF	TGTGCCAGCAGCTTACGGGCAGTAACCTACGAGCAGTACTTC	TRBV7-2	.	many	TRBJ2-7
CASSPLAQGGVSGELSF	TGTGCCAGCAGCCCACTCGCCCAGGGGGGGGTATCCGGGGAGCTGTCTTTT	TRBV3-1	.	.	TRBJ2-2
CAWSAQGKGHGYTF	TGTGCCTGGAGTGCCCAGGGGAAAGGACATGGCTACACCTTC	TRBV30	.	many	TRBJ1-2
CASSPPGSSGSLYEQYF	TGTGCCAGCTCACCACCGGGCTCTAGCGGGAGTCTCTACGAGCAGTACTTC	TRBV18	TRBD2	many	TRBJ2-7
CASRGVSGRSYNEQFF	TGTGCCAGCAGGGGGGTTAGCGGGAGATCCTACAATGAGCAGTTCTTC	TRBV2	TRBD2	.	TRBJ2-1
CATSGWDPTGELFF	TGTGCCACCAGTGGTTGGGACCCTACCGGGGAGCTGTTTTTT	TRBV24-1	.	many	TRBJ2-2
CASSLASTGTGELFF	TGCGCCAGCAGCTTGGCCTCGACTGGCACCGGGGAGCTGTTTTTT	TRBV5-1	.	few	TRBJ2-2
CASSLVGAVEKLFF	TGCGCCAGCAGCTTGGTTGGGGCCGTCGAAAAACTGTTTTTT	TRBV5-1	.	many	TRBJ1-4
CASSREGAYGYTF	TGTGCCAGCAGCCGAGAGGGGGCTTATGGCTACACCTTC	TRBV3-1	TRBD1	many	TRBJ1-2
CASSVAPLETQYF	TGTGCCAGCAGCGTAGCCCCCTTAGAGACCCAGTACTTC	TRBV9	.	many	TRBJ2-5
CASSIDRVRQPQHF	TGTGCCAGTAGTATAGATCGGGTGCGGCAGCCCCAGCATTTT	TRBV19	.	many	TRBJ1-5
CASSLRTAAEAFF	TGCGCCAGCAGCCTCCGGACGGCTGCCGAAGCTTTCTTT	TRBV5-1	.	.	TRBJ1-1
CASSYQGDDTEAFF	TGTGCCAGCAGTTATCAGGGGGATGACACTGAAGCTTTCTTT	TRBV6-1	TRBD1	many	TRBJ1-1
CASSNSLRGRTTDTGELFF	TGTGCCAGCAGCAATAGTCTGCGGGGGAGGACGACGGACACCGGGGAGCTGTTTTTT	TRBV11-2	TRBD2	many	TRBJ2-2
CASSQGGLAGRGYEQYF	TGCGCCAGCAGCCAAGGAGGACTAGCGGGTCGAGGGTACGAGCAGTACTTC	TRBV4-1	TRBD2	few	TRBJ2-7
CASSLDSWNTDTQYF	TGTGCCAGCAGCTTAGATAGTTGGAACACAGATACGCAGTATTTT	TRBV11-2	.	many	TRBJ2-3
CASSLAFNYNEQFF	TGTGCCAGCAGTTTAGCCTTTAACTACAATGAGCAGTTCTTC	TRBV27	.	many	TRBJ2-1
CASSEGGTSNTGELFF	TGTGCCAGCAGTGAAGGCGGGACTAGTAACACCGGGGAGCTGTTTTTT	TRBV2	TRBD2	many	TRBJ2-2
CAWSVWSGMSYNEQFF	TGTGCCTGGAGTGTATGGTCCGGAATGTCCTACAATGAGCAGTTCTTC	TRBV30	.	many	TRBJ2-1